Detailed here is one TCR beta chain. This clone was seen a handful of times. This receptor's antigen is unknown. No much larger clone exists at a distance of one base, and base qualities are not known. This sample was included in a study of OX40 agonist ivuxolimab in advanced cancers. For the study in its entirety: Ivuxolimab was an agonistic, fully human IgG2 monoclonal antibody directed against OX40 (CD134), a costimulatory receptor. Intravenous ivuxolimab was administered to patients every 2 weeks at six dose levels: 0.01, 0.1, 0.3, 1.5, 3 and 10 mg/kg. Among the 50 to 55 dose-escalation patients, some 20 had hepatocellular carcinoma, 15 or so melanoma, 9 renal cell carcinoma and 9 head and neck cancer. The dose-escalation cohort was about 83% male with a mean age of approximately 59 years, ranging from roughly 23 to 90. Patients were allowed to have had prior anti-PD-1, anti-PD-L1 or anti-CTLA-4 therapy, and approximately 40% of the dose-escalation patients had previously received checkpoint inhibitors. Partial responses occurred in three dose-escalation patients, of whom one had hepatocellular carcinoma and two had cutaneous melanoma. The purpose of peripheral TCRbeta sequencing was to test whether ivuxolimab changed TCR sequence diversity and led to clonal T-cell expansion. The paper covers the monotherapy dose-escalation part of the phase I ivuxolimab trial, which included N ≈ 50 patients.

Summary of the overall study and its limitations: Partial responders in the 0.1-3.0 mg/kg groups had among the lowest normalized peripheral clonal expansion, especially among CD8+ T cells. At doses of 0.1 to 3.0 mg/kg, clonal expansion of both CD4+ and CD8+ blood T cells was observed from baseline to week 6. Low levels of normalized T-cell clonal expansion were also seen in some nonresponding patients. The antigen specificity of the clonally expanded peripheral T cells was not determined. After ivuxolimab, more expanded clones were found on average in CD8+ T cells than in CD4+ T cells.

The trial excluded patients who had a history of autoimmune disease or who were on systemic immunosuppression. Peripheral blood for TCR sequencing was collected from all dose cohorts at baseline, on cycle 4 day 1, and on cycle 7 day 1. Samples came from an open-label, multicenter, first-in-human phase I dose-escalation trial of ivuxolimab. Adults with locally advanced or metastatic melanoma, renal cell, hepatocellular, or head and neck squamous cell carcinoma were enrolled in the trial. Before TCR sequencing, CD4+ T cells and CD8+ T cells from peripheral blood were sorted into separate populations. Genomic DNA was isolated from the sorted cells so that the TCRbeta CDR3 region could be sequenced. TCRbeta CDR3 regions were sequenced using the immunoSEQ Assay. TCRdb took over this immuneACCESS table, retaining in-frame rearrangements with V and J assigned. Such tables are incomplete; in checked studies, under half of the missing clones stem from an unresolved V gene, and the remainder is unexplained. This sample comprises under 80,000 clones, around 90% of them detected only once. The ten largest clones capture 2% of the sample.

Including the terminal cysteine and phenylalanine, the CDR3 comprises 18 residues. Just CDR3 DNA is preserved here, 54 bases in frame from base 1. From the germline V gene (reference sequence), CDR1 is LNHNV and CDR2 is YYDKDF. Here V drops 1 base and J drops 0 bases, and the junction holds 7 bases not matched to any gene. The sequencing here drew on CD4+ or CD8+ T cells sorted from blood, taken in a trial of the OX40 agonist ivuxolimab. This receptor was taken from an adult with an advanced solid tumor such as melanoma, head and neck, liver or kidney cancer. The chain was built from TRBV15 and TRBJ1-4; 8 central bases correspond to TRBD1. The nucleotide sequence is given as TGTGCCACCAGCAGAGGGACAGGGACCCAGGCAACTAATGAAAAACTGTTTTTT. Translation gives CATSRGTGTQATNEKLFF.